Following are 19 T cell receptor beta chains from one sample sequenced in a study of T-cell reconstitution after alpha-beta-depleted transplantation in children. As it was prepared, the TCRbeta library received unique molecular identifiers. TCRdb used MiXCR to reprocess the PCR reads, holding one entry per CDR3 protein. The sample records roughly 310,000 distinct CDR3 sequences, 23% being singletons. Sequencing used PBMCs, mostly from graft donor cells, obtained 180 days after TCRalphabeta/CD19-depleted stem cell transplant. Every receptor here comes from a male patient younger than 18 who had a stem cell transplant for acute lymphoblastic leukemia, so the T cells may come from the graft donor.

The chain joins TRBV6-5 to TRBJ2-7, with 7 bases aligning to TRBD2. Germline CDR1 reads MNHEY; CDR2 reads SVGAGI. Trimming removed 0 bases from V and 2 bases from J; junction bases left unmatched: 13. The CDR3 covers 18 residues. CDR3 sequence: CASSYSGLAALPTYEQYF. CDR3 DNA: TGTGCCAGCAGTTACTCCGGGCTAGCGGCCCTTCCAACCTACGAGCAGTACTTC.

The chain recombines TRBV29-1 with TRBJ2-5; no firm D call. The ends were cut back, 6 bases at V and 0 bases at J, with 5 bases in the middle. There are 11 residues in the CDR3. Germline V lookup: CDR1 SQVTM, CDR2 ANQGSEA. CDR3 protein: CSVGDQETQYF. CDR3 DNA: TGCAGCGTGGGTGACCAAGAGACCCAGTACTTC.

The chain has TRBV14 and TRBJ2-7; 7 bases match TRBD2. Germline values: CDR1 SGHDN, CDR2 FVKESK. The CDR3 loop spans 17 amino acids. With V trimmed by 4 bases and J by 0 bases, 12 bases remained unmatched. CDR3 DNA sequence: TGTGCCAGCAGCCTACCAGCGGGGATAGGGAGCTCCTACGAGCAGTACTTC. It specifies CASSLPAGIGSSYEQYF.

As DNA, the CDR3 is TGCGCCAGCAGCTTGGTTGGTTGGAACACTGAAGCTTTCTTT. Amino acid sequence: CASSLVGWNTEAFF. The chain links TRBV5-1 to TRBJ1-1; D gene uncertain. The V end was cut by 0 bases, the J end by 1 base, with 7 bases between. CDR3 length: 14 amino acids. Germline CDR1 and CDR2: SGHRS and YFSETQ. The whole variable domain, filled in from reference TRBV5-1 and TRBJ1-1, reads KAGVTQTPRYLIKTRGQQVTLSCSPISGHRSVSWYQQTPGQGLQFLFEYFSETQRNKGNFPGRFSGRQFSNSRSEMNVSTLELGDSALYLCASSLVGWNTEAFFGQGTRLTVV.

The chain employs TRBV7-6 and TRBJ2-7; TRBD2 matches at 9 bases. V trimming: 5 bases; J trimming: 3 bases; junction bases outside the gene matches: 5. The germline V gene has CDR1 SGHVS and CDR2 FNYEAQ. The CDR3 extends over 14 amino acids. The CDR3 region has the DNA TGTGCCAGCAGCATTAGCGGGAGCTACTACGAGCAGTACTTC. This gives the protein CASSISGSYYEQYF.

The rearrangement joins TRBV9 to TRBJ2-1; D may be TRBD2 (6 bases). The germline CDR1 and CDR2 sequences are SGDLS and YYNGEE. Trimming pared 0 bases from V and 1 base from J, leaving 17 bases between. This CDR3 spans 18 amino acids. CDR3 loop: CASSVAGGLAKSYNEQFF. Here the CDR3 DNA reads TGTGCCAGCAGCGTAGCCGGAGGGTTGGCGAAGTCCTACAATGAGCAGTTCTTC.

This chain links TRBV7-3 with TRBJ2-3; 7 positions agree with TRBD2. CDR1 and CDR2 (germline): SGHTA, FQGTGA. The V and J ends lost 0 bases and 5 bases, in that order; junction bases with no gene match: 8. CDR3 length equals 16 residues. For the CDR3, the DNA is TGTGCCAGCAGCTTAACGGGAGGGCCGGGTGTAGATACGCAGTATTTT. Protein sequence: CASSLTGGPGVDTQYF.

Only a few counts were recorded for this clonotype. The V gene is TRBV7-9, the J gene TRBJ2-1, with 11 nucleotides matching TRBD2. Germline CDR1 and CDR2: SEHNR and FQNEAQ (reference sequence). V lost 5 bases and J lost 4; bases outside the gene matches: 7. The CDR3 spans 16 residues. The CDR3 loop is CASSLSGLAVYNEQFF. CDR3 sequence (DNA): TGTGCCAGCAGCCTATCGGGACTAGCGGTTTACAATGAGCAGTTCTTC.

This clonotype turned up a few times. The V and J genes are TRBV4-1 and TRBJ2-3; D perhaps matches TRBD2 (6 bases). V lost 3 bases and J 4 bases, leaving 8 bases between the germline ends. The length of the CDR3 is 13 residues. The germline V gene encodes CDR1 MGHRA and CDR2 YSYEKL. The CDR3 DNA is TGCGCCAGCAGCCACCCGGGGGCAGATACGCAGTATTTT. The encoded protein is CASSHPGADTQYF.

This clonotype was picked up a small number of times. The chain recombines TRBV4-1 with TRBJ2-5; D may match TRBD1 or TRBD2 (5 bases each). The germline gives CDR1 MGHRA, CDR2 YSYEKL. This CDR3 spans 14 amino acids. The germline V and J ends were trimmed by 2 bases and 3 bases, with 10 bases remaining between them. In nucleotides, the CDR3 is TGCGCCAGCAGCCAAACAGGACTGGAAGAGACCCAGTACTTC. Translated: CASSQTGLEETQYF.

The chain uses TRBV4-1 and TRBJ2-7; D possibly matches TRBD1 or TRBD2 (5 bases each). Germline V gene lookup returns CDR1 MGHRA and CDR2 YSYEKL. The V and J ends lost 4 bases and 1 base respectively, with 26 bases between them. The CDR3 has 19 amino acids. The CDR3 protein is CASSRDPGTWGLGSYEQYF. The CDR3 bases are TGCGCCAGCAGCCGAGACCCCGGGACGTGGGGTCTGGGGTCCTACGAGCAGTACTTC.

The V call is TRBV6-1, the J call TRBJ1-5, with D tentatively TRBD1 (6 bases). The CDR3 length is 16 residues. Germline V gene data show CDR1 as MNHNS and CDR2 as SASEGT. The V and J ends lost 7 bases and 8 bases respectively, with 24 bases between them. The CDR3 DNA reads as TGTGCCAGCATGCCCCTAATACTACCGGGGGCTGAGCCCCAGCATTTT. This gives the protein CASMPLILPGAEPQHF.

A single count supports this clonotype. DNA for the CDR3: TGTGCCAGCAGCTTAGCTAACCTCAGGGCTTGGGACCAAGAGACCCAGTACTTC. Its protein product is CASSLANLRAWDQETQYF. The V gene is TRBV11-2, the J gene TRBJ2-5; D might be TRBD1 (5 bases). Per germline, CDR1 SGHAT and CDR2 FQNNGV. The CDR3 length is 18 residues. The germline V and J ends were trimmed by 1 base and 0 bases, with 18 bases remaining between them.

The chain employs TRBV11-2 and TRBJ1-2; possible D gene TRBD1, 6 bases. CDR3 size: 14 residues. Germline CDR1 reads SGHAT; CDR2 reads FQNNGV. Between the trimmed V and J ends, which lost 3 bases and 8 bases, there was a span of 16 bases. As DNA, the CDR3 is TGTGCCAGCAGCTTCTACAGGGAAGCGGGGGGCTACACCTTC. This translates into CASSFYREAGGYTF.

For the CDR3, the DNA is TGTGCCAGCAACTTCCGGACAGGACTGAATTCACCCCTCCACTTT. This sequence encodes CASNFRTGLNSPLHF. The chain is built from TRBV12-3 or TRBV12-4 and TRBJ1-6; 7 positions match TRBD1. The CDR3 loop spans 15 amino acids. V lost 7 bases and J lost 7; bases outside the gene matches: 10.

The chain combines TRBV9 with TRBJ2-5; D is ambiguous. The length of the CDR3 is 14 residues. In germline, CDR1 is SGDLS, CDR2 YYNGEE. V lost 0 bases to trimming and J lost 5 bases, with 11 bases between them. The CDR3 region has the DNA TGTGCCAGCAGCGTAGGGGCAGGAAGGGAGACCCAGTACTTC. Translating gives CASSVGAGRETQYF.

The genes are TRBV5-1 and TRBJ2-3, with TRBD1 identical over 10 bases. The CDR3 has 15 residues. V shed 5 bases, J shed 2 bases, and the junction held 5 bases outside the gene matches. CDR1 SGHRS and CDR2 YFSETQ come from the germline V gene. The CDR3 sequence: CASSRGQGYTDTQYF. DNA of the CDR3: TGCGCCAGCAGTCGGGGACAGGGGTACACAGATACGCAGTATTTT.

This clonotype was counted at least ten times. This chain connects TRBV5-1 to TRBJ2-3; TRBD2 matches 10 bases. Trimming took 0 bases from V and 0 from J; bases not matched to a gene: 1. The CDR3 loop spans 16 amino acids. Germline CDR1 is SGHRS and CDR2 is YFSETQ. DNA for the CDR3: TGCGCCAGCAGCTTGGAGACTAGCGGGAGCACAGATACGCAGTATTTT. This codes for CASSLETSGSTDTQYF.

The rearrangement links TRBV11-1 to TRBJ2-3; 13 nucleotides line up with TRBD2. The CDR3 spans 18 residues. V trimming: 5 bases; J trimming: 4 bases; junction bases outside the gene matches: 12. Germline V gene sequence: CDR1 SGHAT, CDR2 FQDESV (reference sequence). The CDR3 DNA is TGTGCCAGCAGCAGCCGGACTAGCGGGAGAGTTCAGGCAGATACGCAGTATTTT. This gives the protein CASSSRTSGRVQADTQYF.